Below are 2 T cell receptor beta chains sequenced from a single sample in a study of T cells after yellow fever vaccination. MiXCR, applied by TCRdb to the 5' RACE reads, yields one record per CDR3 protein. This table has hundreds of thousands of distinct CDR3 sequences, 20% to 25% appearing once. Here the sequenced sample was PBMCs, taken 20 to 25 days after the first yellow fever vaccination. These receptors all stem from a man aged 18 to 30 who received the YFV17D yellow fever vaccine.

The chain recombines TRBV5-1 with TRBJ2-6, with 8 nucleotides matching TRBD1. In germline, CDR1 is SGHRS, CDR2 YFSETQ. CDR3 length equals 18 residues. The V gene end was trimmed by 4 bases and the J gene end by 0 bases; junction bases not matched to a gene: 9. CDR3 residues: CASSINQGAFSGANVLTF. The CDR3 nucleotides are TGCGCCAGCAGCATAAACCAGGGGGCCTTCTCTGGGGCCAACGTCCTGACTTTC. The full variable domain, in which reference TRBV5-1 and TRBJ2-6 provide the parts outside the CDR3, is KAGVTQTPRYLIKTRGQQVTLSCSPISGHRSVSWYQQTPGQGLQFLFEYFSETQRNKGNFPGRFSGRQFSNSRSEMNVSTLELGDSALYLCASSINQGAFSGANVLTFGAGSRLTVL.

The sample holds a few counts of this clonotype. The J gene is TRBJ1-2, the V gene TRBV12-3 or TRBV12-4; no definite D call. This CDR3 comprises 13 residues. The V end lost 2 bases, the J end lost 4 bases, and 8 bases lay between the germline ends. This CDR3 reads CASSLTVFYGYTF. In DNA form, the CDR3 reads TGTGCCAGCAGTTTAACAGTATTCTATGGCTACACCTTC.